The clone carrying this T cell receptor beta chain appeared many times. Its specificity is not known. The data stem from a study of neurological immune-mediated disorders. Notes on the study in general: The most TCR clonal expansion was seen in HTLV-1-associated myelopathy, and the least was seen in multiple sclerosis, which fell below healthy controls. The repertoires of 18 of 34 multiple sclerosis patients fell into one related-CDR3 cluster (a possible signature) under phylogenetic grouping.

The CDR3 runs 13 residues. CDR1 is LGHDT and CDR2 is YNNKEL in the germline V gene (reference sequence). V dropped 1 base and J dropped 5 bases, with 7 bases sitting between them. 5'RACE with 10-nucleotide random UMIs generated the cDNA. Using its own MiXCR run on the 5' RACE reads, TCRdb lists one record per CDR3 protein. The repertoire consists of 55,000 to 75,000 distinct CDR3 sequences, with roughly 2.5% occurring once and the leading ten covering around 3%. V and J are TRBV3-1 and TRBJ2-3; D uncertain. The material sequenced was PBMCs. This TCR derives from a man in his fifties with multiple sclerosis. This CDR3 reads CASSQGYGDTQYF. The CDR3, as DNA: TGTGCCAGCAGCCAAGGATACGGAGATACGCAGTATTTT.